The sequence of this T cell receptor (beta chain) was determined in a study of shared clonotypes between healthy human individuals. Nashville, Tennessee was home to all donors, each a Caucasian adult. Genomic DNA for unsorted samples, which was extracted with the QIAamp DNA Blood Mini kit, came from around 93 million PBMCs. A single count supports this clone. Germline V gene lookup returns CDR1 MNHEY and CDR2 SMNVEV (reference sequence). The CDR3 loop spans 15 amino acids. V lost 6 bases and J lost 8; bases outside the gene matches: 10. Here immunoSEQ multiplex PCR was the method, and the copy in TCRdb shows in-frame clones only, minus some. Of 450,000 to 500,000 clones listed, 79% are singletons.

The sequenced material came from PBMCs. This receptor was identified in a woman aged 35 to 49 in good health. Some clones in this sample may be carry-over from other donors' samples. The chain is built from TRBV27 and TRBJ2-1, with 10 bases lining up with TRBD2. The CDR3 DNA follows: TGTGCCAGCAGCCGAGCGGGAGGGTCTAGCTATGAGCAGTTCTTC. Translation: CASSRAGGSSYEQFF.